This T cell receptor beta chain was documented in a study of T-cell reconstitution after alpha-beta-depleted transplantation in children. The library targeted TCRbeta and was prepared with unique molecular identifiers. TCRdb independently ran MiXCR on the PCR reads; one entry per CDR3 protein. The sample holds around 90,000 distinct CDR3 sequences, 15% seen once. Study-wide results and caveats: The authors attributed T-cell counts and diversity one year after transplant mostly to newly produced T cells. Expanded graft clones numbering several hundred reportedly gave rise to alpha-beta T cells about two months after transplant. Some patients owed their high day-60 TCRbeta diversity to surviving recipient T cells and thymic progenitors.

This clonotype was picked up a small number of times. The antigen is undetermined. Between the trimmed V and J ends, which lost 3 bases and 0 bases, there was a span of 6 bases. This CDR3 region has 14 residues. Germline V gene data show CDR1 as KGHDR and CDR2 as SFDVKD. The TCR comes from a male patient under 10 years old who had a stem cell transplant for acute lymphoblastic leukemia, so the T cells may come from the graft donor. The sequencing used PBMCs, mostly from graft donor cells, collected 180 days after TCRalphabeta/CD19-depleted stem cell transplant. The chain carries TRBV24-1 and TRBJ2-3; D perhaps matches TRBD2 (6 bases). Here the CDR3 reads CATSDRGSTDTQYF. The CDR3 DNA reads TGTGCCACCAGTGATCGGGGGAGCACAGATACGCAGTATTTT.